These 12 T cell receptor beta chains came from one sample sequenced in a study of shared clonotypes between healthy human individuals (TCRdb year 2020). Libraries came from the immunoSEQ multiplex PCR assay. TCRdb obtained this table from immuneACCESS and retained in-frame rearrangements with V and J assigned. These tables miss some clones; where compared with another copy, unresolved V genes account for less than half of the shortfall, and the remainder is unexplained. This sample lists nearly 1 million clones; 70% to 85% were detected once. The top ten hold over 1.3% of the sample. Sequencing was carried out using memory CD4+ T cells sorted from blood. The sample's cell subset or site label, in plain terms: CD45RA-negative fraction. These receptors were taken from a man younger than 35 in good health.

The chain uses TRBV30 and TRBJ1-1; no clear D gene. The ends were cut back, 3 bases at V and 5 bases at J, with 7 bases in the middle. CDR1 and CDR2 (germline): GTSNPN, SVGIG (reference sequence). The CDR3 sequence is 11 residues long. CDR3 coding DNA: TGTGCCTGGAGGGCAAGAACTGAAGCTTTCTTT. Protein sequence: CAWRARTEAFF.

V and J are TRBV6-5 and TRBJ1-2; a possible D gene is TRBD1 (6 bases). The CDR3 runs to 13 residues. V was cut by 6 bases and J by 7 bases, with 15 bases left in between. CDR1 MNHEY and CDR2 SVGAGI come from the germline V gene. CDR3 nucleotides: TGTGCCAGCAGCTCAACAGGGTATCGTGGCTACACCTTC. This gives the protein CASSSTGYRGYTF.

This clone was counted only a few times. The chain's CDR3 is CASKGPFHQETQYF. The DNA of the CDR3 is TGCGCCAGCAAGGGCCCCTTCCATCAAGAGACCCAGTACTTC. The chain couples TRBV5-1 to TRBJ2-5; unclear D gene. This CDR3 has 14 amino acids. Germline V lookup: CDR1 SGHRS, CDR2 YFSETQ. The V and J ends lost 6 bases and 2 bases respectively, with 14 bases between them.

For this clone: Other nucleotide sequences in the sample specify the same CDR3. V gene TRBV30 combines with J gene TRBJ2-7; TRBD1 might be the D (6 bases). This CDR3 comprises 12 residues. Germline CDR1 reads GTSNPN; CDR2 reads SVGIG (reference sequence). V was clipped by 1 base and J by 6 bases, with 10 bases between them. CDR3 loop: CAWSGGRGEQYF. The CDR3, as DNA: TGTGCCTGGAGTGGGGGGCGAGGCGAGCAGTACTTC.

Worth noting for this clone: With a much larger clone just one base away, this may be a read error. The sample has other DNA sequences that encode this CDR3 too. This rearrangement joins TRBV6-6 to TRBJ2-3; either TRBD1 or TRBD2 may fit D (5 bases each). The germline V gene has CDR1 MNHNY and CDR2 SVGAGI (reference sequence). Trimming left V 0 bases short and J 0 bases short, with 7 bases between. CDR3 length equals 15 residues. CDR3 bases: TGTGCCAGCAGTTACTCGAGGGGAAGCACAGATACGCAGTATTTT. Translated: CASSYSRGSTDTQYF.

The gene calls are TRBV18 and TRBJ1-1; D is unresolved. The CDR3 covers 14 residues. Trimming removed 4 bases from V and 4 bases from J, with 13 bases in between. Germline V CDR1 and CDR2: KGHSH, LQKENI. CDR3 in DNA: TGTGCCAGCTCACTGGCAGAAGGAGGCACTGAAGCTTTCTTT. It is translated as CASSLAEGGTEAFF.

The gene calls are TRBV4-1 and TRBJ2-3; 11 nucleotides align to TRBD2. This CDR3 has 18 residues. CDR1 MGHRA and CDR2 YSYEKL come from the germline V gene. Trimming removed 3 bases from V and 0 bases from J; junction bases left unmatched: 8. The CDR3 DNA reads TGCGCCAGCAGCCAGGGCCCCTTAGCGGGAGGGAGCACAGATACGCAGTATTTT. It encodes CASSQGPLAGGSTDTQYF.

The CDR3 sequence is CASRSDRGFSSTLHF. The CDR3 coding sequence is TGTGCCAGCAGGTCGGACAGGGGATTTTCTTCTACCCTCCACTTT. V and J are TRBV5-4 and TRBJ1-6; the match to TRBD1 covers 9 bases. CDR3 length equals 15 residues. Germline values: CDR1 SGHNT, CDR2 YYREEE (reference sequence). The trim removed 5 bases at V and 14 bases at J, leaving 14 bases unmatched.

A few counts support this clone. The CDR3 sequence: CASRDLTGDTGELFF. The CDR3 region has the DNA TGTGCCAGTAGGGATCTTACAGGGGACACCGGGGAGCTGTTTTTT. V is TRBV19 and J is TRBJ2-2; 7 bases line up with TRBD1. CDR3 size: 15 residues. V was pared by 6 bases and J by 3 bases, with 7 bases of the junction left unmatched. CDR1 is LNHDA and CDR2 is SQIVND in the germline V gene (reference sequence).

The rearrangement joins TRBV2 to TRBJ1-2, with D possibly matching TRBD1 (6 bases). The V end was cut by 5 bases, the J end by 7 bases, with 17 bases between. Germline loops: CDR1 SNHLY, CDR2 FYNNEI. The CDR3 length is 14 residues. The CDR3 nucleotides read TGTGCCAGCAGTAATGACAGGTCTGGACGTGGCTACACCTTC. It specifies CASSNDRSGRGYTF.

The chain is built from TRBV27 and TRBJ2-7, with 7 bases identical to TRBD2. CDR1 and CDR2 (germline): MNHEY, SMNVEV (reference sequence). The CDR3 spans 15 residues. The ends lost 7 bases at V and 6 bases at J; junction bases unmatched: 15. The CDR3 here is CASNARGLPYSEQYF. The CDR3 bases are TGTGCCAGCAATGCAAGGGGACTACCGTACTCCGAGCAGTACTTC.

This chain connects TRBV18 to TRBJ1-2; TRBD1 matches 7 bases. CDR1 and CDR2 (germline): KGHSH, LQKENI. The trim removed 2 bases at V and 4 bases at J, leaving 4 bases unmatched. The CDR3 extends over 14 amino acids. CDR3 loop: CASSPEGDSYGYTF. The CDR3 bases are TGTGCCAGCTCACCAGAGGGGGACAGCTATGGCTACACCTTC.